These T cell receptor beta chains were read from a single sample in a study of radiotherapy plus CTLA-4 blockade in lung cancer. TCRdb keeps only in-frame clones here, not all; method: immunoSEQ multiplex PCR. The table has some 92,000 clones, 75% to 85% seen once. Specimen: peripheral blood, collected from a patient treated with radiotherapy plus ipilimumab. The receptor source for this set is a human donor with non-small cell lung cancer who had a partial response to radiotherapy plus ipilimumab. The CDR3 runs from the conserved cysteine through the conserved F or W. The D gene is left open where the match is weak. The size entry is marked missing in some rows and otherwise reads once, few, many or a size class.

TRBD1 TRBJ1-2 14 . TRBV27 CASSSLGQGEGYTF TGTGCCAGCAGTTCCCTGGGACAGGGTGAAGGCTACACCTTC
. TRBJ2-5 13 . TRBV9 CASRPGSGETQYF TGTGCCAGCCGACCAGGGTCGGGAGAGACCCAGTACTTC
. TRBJ1-1 15 . TRBV15 CATSRGTRMNTEAFF TGTGCCACCAGCAGAGGGACAAGGATGAACACTGAAGCTTTCTTT
. TRBJ2-7 15 . TRBV6-6 CASSYGAPTGYEQYF TGTGCCAGCAGTTACGGGGCACCCACAGGCTACGAGCAGTACTTC
TRBD1 TRBJ2-7 16 . TRBV5-1 CASSLPPGTGVGEQYF TGCGCCAGCAGCTTACCCCCCGGGACAGGGGTAGGCGAGCAGTACTTC
TRBD2 TRBJ2-7 14 few TRBV10-1 CASSDQRGSYEQYF TGCGCCAGCAGTGACCAGCGGGGTTCCTACGAGCAGTACTTC
. TRBJ1-2 13 . TRBV7-9 CASSPGQTYGYTF TGTGCCAGCAGCCCAGGACAGACCTATGGCTACACCTTC
. TRBJ2-1 13 . TRBV2 CASSERTNNEQFF TGTGCCAGCAGTGAAAGGACAAACAATGAGCAGTTCTTC
. TRBJ1-1 13 . TRBV27 CASSFRTPSEAFF TGTGCCAGCAGTTTCCGCACCCCGAGCGAGGCTTTCTTT
TRBD2 TRBJ2-7 13 few TRBV6-6 CASSGTSGREQYF TGTGCCAGCAGTGGGACTAGCGGGAGAGAGCAGTACTTC
. TRBJ1-5 14 . TRBV19 CASTRSGFDQPQHF TGTGCCAGTACCCGTTCGGGGTTCGATCAGCCCCAGCATTTT
. TRBJ2-7 11 . TRBV6-5 CASSPGDKQYF TGTGCCAGCAGTCCTGGCGACAAGCAGTACTTC
TRBD1 TRBJ1-2 13 . TRBV6-6 CASRWTGNGGYTF TGTGCCAGCAGGTGGACAGGGAACGGTGGTTACACCTTC
. TRBJ1-5 13 . TRBV19 CASSQKFNQPQHF TGTGCCAGTAGTCAAAAATTCAATCAGCCCCAGCATTTT
. TRBJ2-7 15 . TRBV5-4 CASQIETGRSYEQYF TGTGCCAGCCAAATTGAGACAGGCCGATCCTACGAGCAGTACTTC
TRBD1 TRBJ1-2 14 . TRBV27 CASTPGRGRGGYTF TGTGCCAGCACCCCCGGGAGGGGGCGAGGGGGCTACACCTTC
. TRBJ1-1 14 once TRBV7-2 CASSQERLNTEAFF TGTGCCAGCAGCCAAGAGCGTCTAAACACTGAAGCTTTCTTT
TRBD2 TRBJ2-5 17 . TRBV5-1 CASSLAPSGASQETQYF TGCGCCAGCAGCTTGGCCCCTAGCGGAGCCTCCCAAGAGACCCAGTACTTC
. TRBJ2-3 18 once TRBV10-3 CATLPSISIAESTDTQYF TGTGCCACCCTTCCCTCAATTTCCATAGCGGAGAGCACAGATACGCAGTATTTT
TRBD1 TRBJ2-4 16 . TRBV6-6 CASTPSATDRSPIQYF TGTGCCAGCACCCCTTCCGCCACGGACAGGTCCCCAATTCAGTACTTC
TRBD1 TRBJ2-7 14 . TRBV6-1 CASSEDDRVYEQYF TGTGCCAGCAGTGAAGACGACAGGGTATACGAGCAGTACTTC
. TRBJ2-3 14 . TRBV10-3 CAISDYSLRDTQYF TGTGCCATCAGTGATTACAGCCTTCGGGATACGCAGTATTTT
. TRBJ1-3 16 . TRBV28 CASSSDRISSGNTIYF TGTGCCAGCAGCTCGGACAGAATTAGCTCTGGAAACACCATATATTTT
TRBD2 TRBJ2-2 16 . TRBV19 CASKRGLAGDTGELFF TGTGCCAGTAAGAGGGGACTAGCGGGGGACACCGGGGAGCTGTTTTTT
TRBD1 TRBJ2-2 15 few TRBV5-6 CASSSTGGAAGELFF TGTGCCAGCAGCTCGACAGGGGGCGCGGCCGGGGAGCTGTTTTTT
. TRBJ2-7 12 . TRBV27 CASSLANTEQYF TGTGCCAGCAGTTTGGCAAATACGGAGCAGTACTTC
TRBD2 TRBJ2-3 15 . TRBV18 CASSQPGLITDTQYF TGTGCCAGCTCACAACCGGGACTAATAACAGATACGCAGTATTTT
. TRBJ2-7 18 . TRBV21-1 CASSVCAVEREFTYEQYF TGTGCCAGCAGCGTATGTGCGGTCGAGCGGGAGTTCACCTACGAGCAGTACTTC
TRBD1 TRBJ2-2 16 . TRBV9 CASSAGQGGKTGELFF TGTGCCAGCAGCGCGGGACAGGGGGGTAAAACCGGGGAGCTGTTTTTT
. TRBJ1-3 15 . TRBV27 CASSPDRNGGNTIYF TGTGCCAGCAGCCCCGACAGGAACGGTGGAAACACCATATATTTT
TRBD2 TRBJ2-5 15 . TRBV5-4 CASSFGGRLQETQYF TGTGCCAGCAGCTTTGGCGGGAGGCTCCAAGAGACCCAGTACTTC
TRBD2 TRBJ2-5 14 . TRBV29-1 CSVREGRGQETQYF TGCAGCGTTCGGGAGGGGCGCGGTCAAGAGACCCAGTACTTC
. TRBJ2-7 15 . TRBV28 CASSTIGRAAHEQYF TGTGCCAGCAGTACCATCGGCCGCGCGGCCCACGAGCAGTACTTC
. TRBJ1-2 13 few TRBV10-1 CASRPDRTEGYTF TGCGCCAGCAGACCGGACAGAACCGAAGGCTACACCTTC
TRBD2 TRBJ2-3 17 . TRBV25-1 CASSEYVTGGGADTQYF TGTGCCAGCAGTGAATACGTAACGGGAGGTGGGGCAGATACGCAGTATTTT
TRBD1 TRBJ2-6 18 few TRBV5-6 CASSLGQGSWPGANVLTF TGTGCCAGCAGCTTGGGACAGGGCTCGTGGCCTGGGGCCAACGTCCTGACTTTC
. TRBJ1-1 13 few TRBV7-3 CASSLQENTEAFF TGTGCCAGCAGCTTACAGGAGAACACTGAAGCTTTCTTT
TRBD1 TRBJ2-7 17 . TRBV9 CASSVGLIRDSSYEQYF TGTGCCAGCAGCGTAGGACTAATAAGGGACAGTTCCTACGAGCAGTACTTC
. TRBJ2-2 15 . TRBV18 CASSPLGTNTGELFF TGTGCCAGCTCACCGCTCGGGACGAACACCGGGGAGCTGTTTTTT
TRBD1 TRBJ2-1 20 few TRBV27 CASSLLGQGSAASSYNEQFF TGTGCCAGCAGTTTATTGGGACAGGGATCTGCCGCGAGCTCCTACAATGAGCAGTTCTTC
TRBD2 TRBJ2-7 17 once TRBV5-1 CASSLAGGSGVTYEQYF TGCGCCAGCAGCTTGGCTGGGGGTAGCGGGGTTACCTACGAGCAGTACTTC
. TRBJ2-2 14 . TRBV7-3 CASSLTRSTGELFF TGTGCCAGCAGCTTAACGAGGAGCACCGGGGAGCTGTTTTTT